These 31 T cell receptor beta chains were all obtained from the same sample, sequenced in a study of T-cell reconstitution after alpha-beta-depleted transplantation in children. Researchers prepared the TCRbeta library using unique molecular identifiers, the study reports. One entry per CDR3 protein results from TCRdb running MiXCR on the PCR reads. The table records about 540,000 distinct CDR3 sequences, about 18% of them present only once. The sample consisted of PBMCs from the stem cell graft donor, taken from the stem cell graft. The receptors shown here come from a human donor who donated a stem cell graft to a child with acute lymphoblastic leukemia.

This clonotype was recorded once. Here the CDR3 DNA reads TGTGCCAGCTCACCAGCAGGACTAGACTCCTACGAGCAGTACTTC. Residues: CASSPAGLDSYEQYF. This chain connects TRBV18 to TRBJ2-7; 7 nucleotides agree with TRBD2. V was clipped by 2 bases and J by 0 bases; unmatched bases: 4. There are 15 residues in the CDR3. The germline CDR1 and CDR2 sequences are KGHSH and LQKENI.

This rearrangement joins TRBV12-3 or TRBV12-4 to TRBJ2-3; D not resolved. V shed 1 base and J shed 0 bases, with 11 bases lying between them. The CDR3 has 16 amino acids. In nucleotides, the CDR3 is TGTGCCAGCAGTTTAGGGCCAGGAAGAAGCACAGATACGCAGTATTTT. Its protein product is CASSLGPGRSTDTQYF.

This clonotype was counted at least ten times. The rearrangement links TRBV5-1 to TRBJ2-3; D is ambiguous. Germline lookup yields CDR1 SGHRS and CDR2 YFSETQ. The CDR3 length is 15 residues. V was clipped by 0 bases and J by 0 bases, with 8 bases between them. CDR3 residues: CASSLGQGSTDTQYF. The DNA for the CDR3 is TGCGCCAGCAGCTTGGGACAAGGTAGCACAGATACGCAGTATTTT.

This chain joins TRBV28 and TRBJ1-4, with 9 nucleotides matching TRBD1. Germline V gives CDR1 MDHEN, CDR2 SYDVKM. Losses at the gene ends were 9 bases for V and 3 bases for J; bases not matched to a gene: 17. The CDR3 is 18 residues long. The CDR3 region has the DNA TGTGCCAGTACGGACAGGGGCCCGTGGAAGCCATCTAATGAAAAACTGTTTTTT. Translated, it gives CASTDRGPWKPSNEKLFF. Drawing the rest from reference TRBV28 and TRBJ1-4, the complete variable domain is DVKVTQSSRYLVKRTGEKVFLECVQDMDHENMFWYRQDPGLGLRLIYFSYDVKMKEKGDIPEGYSVSREKKERFSLILESASTNQTSMYLCASTDRGPWKPSNEKLFFGSGTQLSVL.

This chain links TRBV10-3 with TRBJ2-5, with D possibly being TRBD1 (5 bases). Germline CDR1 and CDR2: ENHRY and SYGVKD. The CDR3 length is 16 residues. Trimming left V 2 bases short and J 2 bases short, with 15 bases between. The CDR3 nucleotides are TGTGCCATCAGTGAGCCGAAGGGGCCAAGGCAAGAGACCCAGTACTTC. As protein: CAISEPKGPRQETQYF.

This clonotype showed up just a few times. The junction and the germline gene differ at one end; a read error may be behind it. This chain's CDR3 is CASSYSGRQRSSNEQFF. CDR3 coding DNA: TGTGCCAGCAGTTACTCCGGACGTCAGCGCTCCTCCAATGAGCAGTTCTTC. The chain couples TRBV6-5 to TRBJ2-1; no definite D call. Germline V gene sequence: CDR1 MNHEY, CDR2 SVGAGI. The CDR3 spans 17 residues.

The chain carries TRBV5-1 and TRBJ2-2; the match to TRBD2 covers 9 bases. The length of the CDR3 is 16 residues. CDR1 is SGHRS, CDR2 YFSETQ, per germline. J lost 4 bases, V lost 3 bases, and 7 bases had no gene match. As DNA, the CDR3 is TGCGCCAGCAGCTCCAGGACTAGCGTCTTCACCGGGGAGCTGTTTTTT. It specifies CASSSRTSVFTGELFF.

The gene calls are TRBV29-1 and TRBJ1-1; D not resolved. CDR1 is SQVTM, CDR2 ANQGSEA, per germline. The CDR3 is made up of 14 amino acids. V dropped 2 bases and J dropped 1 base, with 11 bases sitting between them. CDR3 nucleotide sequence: TGCAGCGTTGAATCCCGCGAGAGGAACACTGAAGCTTTCTTT. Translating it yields CSVESRERNTEAFF.

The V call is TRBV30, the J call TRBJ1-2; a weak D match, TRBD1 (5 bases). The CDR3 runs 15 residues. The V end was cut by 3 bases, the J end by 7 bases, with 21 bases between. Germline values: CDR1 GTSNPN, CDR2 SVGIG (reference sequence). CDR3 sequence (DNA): TGTGCCTGGAGGCCTCTTGCCCCCCGGGGCTCTGGCTACACCTTC. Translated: CAWRPLAPRGSGYTF.

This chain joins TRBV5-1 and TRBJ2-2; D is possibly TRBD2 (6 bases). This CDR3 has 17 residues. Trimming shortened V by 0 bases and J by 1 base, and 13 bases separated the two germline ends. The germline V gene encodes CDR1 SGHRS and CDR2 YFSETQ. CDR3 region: CASSLASAQMNTGELFF. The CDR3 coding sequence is TGCGCCAGCAGCTTGGCTAGCGCCCAGATGAACACCGGGGAGCTGTTTTTT.

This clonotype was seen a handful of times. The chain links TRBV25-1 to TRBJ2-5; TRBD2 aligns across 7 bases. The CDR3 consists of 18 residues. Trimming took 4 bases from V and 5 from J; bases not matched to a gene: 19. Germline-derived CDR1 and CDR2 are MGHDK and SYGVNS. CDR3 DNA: TGTGCCAGCAGTGCGCATCCAAAAGCGGGATTGGCAAGGGAGACCCAGTACTTC. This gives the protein CASSAHPKAGLARETQYF.

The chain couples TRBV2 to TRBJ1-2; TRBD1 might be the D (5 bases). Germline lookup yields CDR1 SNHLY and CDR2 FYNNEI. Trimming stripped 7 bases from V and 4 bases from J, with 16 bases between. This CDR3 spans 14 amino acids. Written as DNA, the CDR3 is TGTGCCAGCACCGGGGGGGGTTTTACCTATGGCTACACCTTC. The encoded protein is CASTGGGFTYGYTF.

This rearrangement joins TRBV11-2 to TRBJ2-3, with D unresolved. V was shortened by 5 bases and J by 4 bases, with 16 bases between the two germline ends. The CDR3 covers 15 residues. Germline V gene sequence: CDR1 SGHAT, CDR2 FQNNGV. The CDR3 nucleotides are TGTGCCAGCAGCCCCCCAGTGGTAGCCCCAGATACGCAGTATTTT. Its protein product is CASSPPVVAPDTQYF.

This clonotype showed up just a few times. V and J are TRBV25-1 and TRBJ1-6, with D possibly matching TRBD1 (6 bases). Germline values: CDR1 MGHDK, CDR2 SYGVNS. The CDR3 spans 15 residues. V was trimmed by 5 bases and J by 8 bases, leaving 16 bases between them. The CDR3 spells CASSNTGNRDSPLHF. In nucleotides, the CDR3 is TGTGCCAGCAGTAACACAGGGAATCGGGATTCACCCCTCCACTTT. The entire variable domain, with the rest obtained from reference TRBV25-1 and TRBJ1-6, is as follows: EADIYQTPRYLVIGTGKKITLECSQTMGHDKMYWYQQDPGMELHLIHYSYGVNSTEKGDLSSESTVSRIRTEHFPLTLESARPSHTSQYLCASSNTGNRDSPLHFGNGTRLTVT.

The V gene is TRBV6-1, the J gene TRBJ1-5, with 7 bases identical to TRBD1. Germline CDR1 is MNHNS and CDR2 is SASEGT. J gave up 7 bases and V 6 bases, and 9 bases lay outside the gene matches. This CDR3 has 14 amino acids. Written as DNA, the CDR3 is TGTGCCAGCAGGCTGGACAGGTCGGAACAGCCCCAGCATTTT. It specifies CASRLDRSEQPQHF.

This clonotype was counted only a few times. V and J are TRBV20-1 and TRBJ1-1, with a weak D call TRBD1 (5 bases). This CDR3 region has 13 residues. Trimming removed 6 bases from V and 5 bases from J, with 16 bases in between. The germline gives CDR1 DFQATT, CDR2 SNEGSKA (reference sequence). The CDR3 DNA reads TGCAGTGCCCGCAGTGTTGGGGGTACTGAAGCTTTCTTT. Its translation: CSARSVGGTEAFF.

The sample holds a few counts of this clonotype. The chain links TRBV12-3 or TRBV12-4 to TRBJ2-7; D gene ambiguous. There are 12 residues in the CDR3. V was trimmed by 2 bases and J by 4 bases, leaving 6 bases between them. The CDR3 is CASSLMAYEQYF. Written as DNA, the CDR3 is TGTGCCAGCAGTTTAATGGCTTACGAGCAGTACTTC.

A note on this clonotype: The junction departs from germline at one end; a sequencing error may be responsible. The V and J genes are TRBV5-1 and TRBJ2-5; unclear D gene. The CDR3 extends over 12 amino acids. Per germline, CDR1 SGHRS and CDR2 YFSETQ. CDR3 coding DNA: TGCGCCGGCAGCTGGTACCAAGAGACCCAGTACTTC. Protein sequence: CAGSWYQETQYF.

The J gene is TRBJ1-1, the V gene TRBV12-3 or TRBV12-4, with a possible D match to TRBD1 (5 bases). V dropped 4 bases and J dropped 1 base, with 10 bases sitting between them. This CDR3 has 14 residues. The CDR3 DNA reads TGTGCCAGCAGTTGGGACGTCCAGAACACTGAAGCTTTCTTT. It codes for CASSWDVQNTEAFF.

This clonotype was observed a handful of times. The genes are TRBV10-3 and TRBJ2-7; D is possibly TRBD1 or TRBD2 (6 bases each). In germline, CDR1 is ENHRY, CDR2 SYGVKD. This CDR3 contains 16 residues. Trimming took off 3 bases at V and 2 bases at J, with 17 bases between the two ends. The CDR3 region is CAISEGGVRGPYEQYF. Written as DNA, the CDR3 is TGTGCCATCAGTGAAGGCGGGGTCAGGGGCCCCTACGAGCAGTACTTC.

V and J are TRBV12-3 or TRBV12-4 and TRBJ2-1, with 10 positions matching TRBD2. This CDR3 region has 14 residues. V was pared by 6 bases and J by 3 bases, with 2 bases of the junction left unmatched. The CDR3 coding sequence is TGTGCCAGCAGCAGCGGGAGGGGCTACAATGAGCAGTTCTTC. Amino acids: CASSSGRGYNEQFF.

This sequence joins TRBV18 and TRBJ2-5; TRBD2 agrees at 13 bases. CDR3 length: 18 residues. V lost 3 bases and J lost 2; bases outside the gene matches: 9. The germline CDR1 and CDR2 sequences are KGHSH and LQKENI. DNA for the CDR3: TGTGCCAGCTCACCTCGACTAGCGGGAGGAAGGAAGCAAGAGACCCAGTACTTC. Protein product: CASSPRLAGGRKQETQYF.

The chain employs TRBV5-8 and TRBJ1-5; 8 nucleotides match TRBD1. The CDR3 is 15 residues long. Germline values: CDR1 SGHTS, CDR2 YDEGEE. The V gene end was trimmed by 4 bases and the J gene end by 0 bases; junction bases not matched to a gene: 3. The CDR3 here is CASSMGQASNQPQHF. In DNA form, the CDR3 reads TGTGCCAGCAGCATGGGACAGGCTAGCAATCAGCCCCAGCATTTT.

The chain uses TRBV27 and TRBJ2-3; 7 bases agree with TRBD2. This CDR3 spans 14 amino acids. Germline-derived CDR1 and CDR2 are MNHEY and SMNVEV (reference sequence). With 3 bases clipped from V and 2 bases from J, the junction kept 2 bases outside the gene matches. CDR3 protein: CASSFLADTDTQYF. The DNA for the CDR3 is TGTGCCAGCAGTTTCCTAGCGGACACAGATACGCAGTATTTT.

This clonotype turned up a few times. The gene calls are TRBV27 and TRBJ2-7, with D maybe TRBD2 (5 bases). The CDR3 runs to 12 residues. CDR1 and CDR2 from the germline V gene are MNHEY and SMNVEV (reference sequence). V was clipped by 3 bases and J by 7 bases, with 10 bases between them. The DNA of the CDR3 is TGTGCCAGCAGTTTGTCGACGGGGGAGCAGTACTTC. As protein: CASSLSTGEQYF.

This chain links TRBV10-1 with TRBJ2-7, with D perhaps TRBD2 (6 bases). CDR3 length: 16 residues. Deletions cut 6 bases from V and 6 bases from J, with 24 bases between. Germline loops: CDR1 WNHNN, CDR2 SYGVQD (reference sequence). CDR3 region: CASSCLNGAGSGEQYF. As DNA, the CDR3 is TGCGCCAGCAGCTGCCTTAATGGAGCGGGTTCTGGCGAGCAGTACTTC.

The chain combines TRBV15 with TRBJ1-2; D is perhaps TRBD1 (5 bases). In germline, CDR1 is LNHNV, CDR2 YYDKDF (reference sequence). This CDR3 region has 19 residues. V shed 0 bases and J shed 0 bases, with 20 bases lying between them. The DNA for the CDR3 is TGTGCCACCAGCAGAGATCTCTCCGGGACGGAGGTTACTAACTATGGCTACACCTTC. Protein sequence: CATSRDLSGTEVTNYGYTF. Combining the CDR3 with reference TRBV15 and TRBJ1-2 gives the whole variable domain DAMVIQNPRYQVTQFGKPVTLSCSQTLNHNVMYWYQQKSSQAPKLLFHYYDKDFNNEADTPDNFQSRRPNTSFCFLDIRSPGLGDTAMYLCATSRDLSGTEVTNYGYTFGSGTRLTVV.

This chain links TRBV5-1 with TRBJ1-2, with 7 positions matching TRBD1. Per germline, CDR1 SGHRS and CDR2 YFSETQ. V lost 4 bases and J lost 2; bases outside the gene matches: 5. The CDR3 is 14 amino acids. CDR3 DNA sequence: TGCGCCAGCAGCGGAACAGGGGAGAACTATGGCTACACCTTC. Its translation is CASSGTGENYGYTF.

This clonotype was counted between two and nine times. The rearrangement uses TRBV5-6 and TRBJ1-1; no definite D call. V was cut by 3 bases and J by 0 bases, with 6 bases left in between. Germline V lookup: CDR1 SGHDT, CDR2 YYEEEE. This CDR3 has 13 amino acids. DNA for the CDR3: TGTGCCAGCAGCTCCGATCTGAACACTGAAGCTTTCTTT. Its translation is CASSSDLNTEAFF. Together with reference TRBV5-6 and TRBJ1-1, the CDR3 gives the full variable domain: DAGVTQSPTHLIKTRGQQVTLRCSPKSGHDTVSWYQQALGQGPQFIFQYYEEEERQRGNFPDRFSGHQFPNYSSELNVNALLLGDSALYLCASSSDLNTEAFFGQGTRLTVV.

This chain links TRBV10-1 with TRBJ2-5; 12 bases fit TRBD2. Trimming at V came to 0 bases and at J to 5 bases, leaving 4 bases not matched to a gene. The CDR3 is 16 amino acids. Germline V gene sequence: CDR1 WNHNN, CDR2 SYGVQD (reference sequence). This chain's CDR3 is CASSESLAGGRETQYF. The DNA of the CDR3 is TGCGCCAGCAGTGAGTCACTAGCGGGAGGTCGGGAGACCCAGTACTTC.

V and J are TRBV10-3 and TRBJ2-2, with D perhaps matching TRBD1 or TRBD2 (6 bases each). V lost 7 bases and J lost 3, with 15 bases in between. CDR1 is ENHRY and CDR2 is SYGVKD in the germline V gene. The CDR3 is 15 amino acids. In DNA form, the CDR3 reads TGTGCCATCAAAGCCGACAGGAGGGACACCGGGGAGCTGTTTTTT. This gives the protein CAIKADRRDTGELFF.